Sequencing of this TCR beta chain was carried out in a study of shared clonotypes between healthy human individuals. CDR3 length: 15 amino acids. Trimming shortened V by 2 bases and J by 6 bases, and 13 bases separated the two germline ends. Germline V gene lookup returns CDR1 ENHRY and CDR2 SYGVKD. The assay used deep level. Per the authors' pipeline: Junction-only sequences without quality scores came from ImmunoSEQ, so filtering differed. TCRdb's table, derived via immunoSEQ multiplex PCR, lists solely in-frame clones and lacks some. V and J calls and clone size are as listed in that table; D and trimming were resolved from the DNA. The sample lists more than 2 million clones; less than 95% were seen once. CD45RO-negative cells were positively selected for CCR7, leaving out terminally differentiated effector memory CD45RA+ cells.

The sequenced sample consisted of naive CD8+ T cells sorted from blood. The source of this sequence is a man aged 18-30 years in good health. The chain joins TRBV10-3 to TRBJ2-2, with D hard to call. The CDR3 spells CAISEGVVSPGELFF. CDR3 in DNA: TGTGCCATCAGTGAGGGGGTAGTCTCGCCCGGGGAGCTGTTTTTT.